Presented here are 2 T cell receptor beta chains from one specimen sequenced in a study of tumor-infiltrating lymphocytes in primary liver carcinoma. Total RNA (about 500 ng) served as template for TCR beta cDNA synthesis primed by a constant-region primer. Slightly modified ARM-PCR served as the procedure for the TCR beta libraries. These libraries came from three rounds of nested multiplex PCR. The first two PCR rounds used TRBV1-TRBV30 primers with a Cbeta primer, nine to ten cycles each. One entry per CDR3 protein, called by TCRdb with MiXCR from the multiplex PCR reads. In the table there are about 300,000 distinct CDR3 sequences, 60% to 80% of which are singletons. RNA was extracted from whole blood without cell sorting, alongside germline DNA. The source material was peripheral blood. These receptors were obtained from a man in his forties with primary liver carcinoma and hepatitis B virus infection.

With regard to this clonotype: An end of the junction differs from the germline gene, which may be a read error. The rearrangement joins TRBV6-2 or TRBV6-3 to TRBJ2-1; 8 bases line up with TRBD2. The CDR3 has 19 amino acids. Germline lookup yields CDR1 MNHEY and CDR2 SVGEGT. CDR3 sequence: CASSPPRLAGPPKNNGQFF. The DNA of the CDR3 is TGTGCCAGCAGCCCTCCGCGGCTAGCGGGTCCACCTAAGAATAATGGGCAGTTCTTC.

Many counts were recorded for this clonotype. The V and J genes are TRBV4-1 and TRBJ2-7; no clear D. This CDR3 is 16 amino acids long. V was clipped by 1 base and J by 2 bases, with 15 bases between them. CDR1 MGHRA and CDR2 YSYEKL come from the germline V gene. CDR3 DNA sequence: TGCGCCAGCAGCCAAGGGTTTTCGGCCGAACCCTACGAGCAGTACTTC. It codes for CASSQGFSAEPYEQYF.